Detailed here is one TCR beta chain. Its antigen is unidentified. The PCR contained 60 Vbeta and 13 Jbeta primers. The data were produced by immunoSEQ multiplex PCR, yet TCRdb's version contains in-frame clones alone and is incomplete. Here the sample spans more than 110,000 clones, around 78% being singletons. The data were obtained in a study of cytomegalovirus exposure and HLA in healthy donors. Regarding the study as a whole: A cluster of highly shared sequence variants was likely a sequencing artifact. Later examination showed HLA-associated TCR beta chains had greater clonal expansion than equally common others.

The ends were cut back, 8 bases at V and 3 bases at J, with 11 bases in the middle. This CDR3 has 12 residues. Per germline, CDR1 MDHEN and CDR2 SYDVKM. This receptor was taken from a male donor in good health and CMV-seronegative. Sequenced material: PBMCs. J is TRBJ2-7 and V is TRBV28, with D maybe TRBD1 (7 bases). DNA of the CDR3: TGTGCCAGCTCAGGGGGGTTCTACGAGCAGTACTTC. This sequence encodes CASSGGFYEQYF.